This T cell receptor (beta chain) comes out of a study of blood T cell repertoires in COVID-19. Study-wide background: The United States, Italy and Spain provided the acute and convalescent COVID-19 samples.

The method was immunoSEQ multiplex PCR; TCRdb's version includes in-frame clones alone and lacks a portion of them. The sample consists of 250,000 to 300,000 clones, 75% to 95% of them appearing once. CDR3 length: 14 amino acids. From germline, CDR1 is SGHRS and CDR2 YFSETQ. The V segment lost 4 bases and the J segment 7 bases; nucleotides outside the gene matches: 5. The V call is TRBV5-1, the J call TRBJ1-6, with 7 bases lining up with TRBD1. This receptor was taken from a young woman who had recovered from COVID-19. Sequenced input: PBMCs or T cells enriched from blood (not recorded which). The chain's CDR3 is CASSAQGFNSPLHF. DNA for the CDR3: TGCGCCAGCAGCGCACAGGGGTTCAATTCACCCCTCCACTTT.